This is a list of T cell receptor beta chains from one sample in a study of blood T cell repertoires in COVID-19. Assay: immunoSEQ multiplex PCR; the TCRdb copy retains only in-frame clones and omits some. The table has 250,000 to 350,000 clones, roughly 87% seen once. What was sequenced was PBMCs or T cells enriched from blood (not recorded which). The receptors were sampled from a woman in her late teens or twenties who had recovered from COVID-19. The CDR3 runs from the conserved cysteine through the conserved F or W. A D gene is named only where the DNA matches it firmly. Not every row has a clone size; where given, it reads once, few, many or a size class.

D gene | J gene | CDR3 length | V gene | clone size | CDR3 protein | CDR3 DNA
- | TRBJ2-1 | 15 | TRBV2 | - | CASSDSGQANNEQFF | TGTGCCAGCAGTGACTCAGGGCAGGCCAACAATGAGCAGTTCTTC
TRBD1 | TRBJ1-2 | 22 | TRBV4-3 | - | CASSQLPSLSLDRGNSNYGYTF | TGCGCCAGCAGCCAATTACCCTCCCTTAGCCTGGACAGGGGGAATTCAAACTATGGCTACACCTTC
- | TRBJ2-5 | 14 | TRBV2 | - | CASSPETFRGTQYF | TGTGCCAGCAGCCCCGAAACCTTTAGGGGGACCCAGTACTTC
- | TRBJ1-2 | 15 | TRBV11-2 | once | CASSLDPSMGRSYTF | TGTGCCAGCAGCTTAGATCCCTCAATGGGGAGAAGCTACACCTTC
- | TRBJ1-1 | 15 | TRBV4-1 | - | CASSRSGVGNTEAFF | TGCGCCAGCAGCAGATCCGGGGTGGGGAACACTGAAGCTTTCTTT
TRBD1 | TRBJ1-1 | 14 | TRBV5-1 | once | CASSLDTGGTEAFF | TGCGCCAGCAGCTTGGATACAGGGGGCACTGAAGCTTTCTTT
- | TRBJ1-6 | 13 | TRBV6-5 | - | CASSSRDYSPLHF | TGTGCCAGCAGTAGCCGGGATTACTCACCCCTCCACTTT
TRBD1 | TRBJ2-5 | 14 | TRBV7-9 | - | CASSHGQAPETQYF | TGTGCCAGCAGCCATGGACAGGCACCAGAGACCCAGTACTTC
- | TRBJ1-1 | 13 | TRBV25-1 | - | CASRETGGPEAFF | TGTGCCAGCAGGGAAACAGGTGGACCTGAAGCTTTCTTT
- | TRBJ1-5 | 15 | TRBV7-2 | - | CASSPQGGSDQPQHF | TGTGCCAGCAGCCCCCAGGGAGGGTCGGATCAGCCCCAGCATTTT
- | TRBJ1-3 | 18 | TRBV6-2/TRBV6-3 | - | CASSYPRGSDYSGNTIYF | TGTGCCAGCAGTTACCCTCGGGGCTCGGACTACTCTGGAAACACCATATATTTT
- | TRBJ1-5 | 10 | TRBV28 | - | CASSFGPQHF | TGTGCCAGCTCTTTCGGGCCCCAGCATTTT
TRBD2 | TRBJ2-1 | 19 | TRBV28 | - | CASSLSGLVFIHGNNEQFF | TGTGCCAGCAGTTTATCGGGACTAGTTTTCATTCACGGGAACAATGAGCAGTTCTTC
TRBD1 | TRBJ1-2 | 15 | TRBV6-5 | - | CASSYVDRAGYGYTF | TGTGCCAGCAGTTACGTGGACAGGGCGGGCTATGGCTACACCTTC
- | TRBJ1-1 | 14 | TRBV7-9 | - | CASSARTMNTEAFF | TGTGCCAGCAGCGCCCGAACAATGAACACTGAAGCTTTCTTT
- | TRBJ1-1 | 12 | TRBV5-1 | - | CASSSPSAEAFF | TGCGCCAGCAGCTCCCCGAGTGCAGAAGCTTTCTTT
- | TRBJ1-4 | 16 | TRBV7-6 | - | CASSLGPGLQGEKLFF | TGTGCCAGCAGCTTGGGGCCAGGACTACAAGGGGAAAAACTGTTTTTT
- | TRBJ1-2 | 12 | TRBV27 | - | CASSLRGYGYTF | TGTGCCAGCAGTTTACGGGGCTATGGCTACACCTTC
TRBD1 | TRBJ1-6 | 14 | TRBV7-3 | - | CASSQGQANSPLHF | TGTGCCAGCAGTCAGGGACAGGCCAATTCACCCCTCCACTTT
TRBD1 | TRBJ1-1 | 12 | TRBV10-3 | - | CAISTGDTEAFF | TGTGCCATCAGTACAGGGGACACTGAAGCTTTCTTT
- | TRBJ1-2 | 14 | TRBV4-3 | - | CASSQSRGSYGYTF | TGCGCCAGCAGCCAATCCCGGGGATCCTATGGCTACACCTTC
- | TRBJ1-4 | 17 | TRBV15 | - | CATSRVGEGIRNEKLFF | TGTGCCACCAGCAGAGTAGGGGAGGGGATACGGAATGAAAAACTGTTTTTT
- | TRBJ1-2 | 13 | TRBV13 | once | CASSPQGRYGYTF | TGTGCCAGCAGCCCACAGGGTCGCTATGGCTACACCTTC
- | TRBJ1-2 | 13 | TRBV9 | - | CASSVEATTGYTF | TGTGCCAGCAGCGTAGAGGCGACTACTGGCTACACCTTC
- | TRBJ1-2 | 15 | TRBV4-3 | - | CASSQDLRGGYGYTF | TGCGCCAGCAGCCAAGATCTTCGAGGGGGCTATGGCTACACCTTC
- | TRBJ1-4 | 14 | TRBV2 | - | CASREVSTNEKLFF | TGTGCCAGCAGGGAAGTCTCAACTAATGAAAAACTGTTTTTT
- | TRBJ1-2 | 14 | TRBV5-6 | - | CASSNDRILYGYTF | TGTGCCAGCAGTAATGACAGGATCCTCTATGGCTACACCTTC
TRBD1 | TRBJ2-7 | 17 | TRBV28 | - | CASSSINMYFGQGEQYF | TGTGCCAGCAGTTCTATAAATATGTATTTCGGACAGGGCGAGCAGTACTTC
- | TRBJ2-5 | 15 | TRBV15 | - | CATRPGPGDQETQYF | TGTGCCACCAGACCTGGACCGGGGGACCAAGAGACCCAGTACTTC
- | TRBJ1-1 | 17 | TRBV7-2 | - | CASSLAAAPGGNTEAFF | TGTGCCAGCAGCTTAGCGGCAGCGCCGGGGGGTAATACTGAAGCTTTCTTT
TRBD1 | TRBJ1-3 | 16 | TRBV10-3 | - | CAISESWDRIGNTIYF | TGTGCCATCAGTGAGTCCTGGGACAGAATTGGAAACACCATATATTTT
- | TRBJ2-2 | 13 | TRBV6-6 | many | CASSAQLTGELFF | TGTGCCAGCAGTGCCCAACTCACCGGGGAGCTGTTTTTT
- | TRBJ2-7 | 13 | TRBV13 | - | CASSLGSSYEQYF | TGTGCCAGCAGCTTGGGCAGCTCCTACGAGCAGTACTTC
- | TRBJ2-7 | 15 | TRBV3-1/TRBV3-2 | - | CASSQIPRVTVWQYF | TGTGCCAGCAGCCAAATCCCCAGGGTCACAGTATGGCAGTACTTC
- | TRBJ2-3 | 15 | TRBV18 | - | CASSTYQGVSDTQYF | TGTGCCAGCTCAACCTATCAGGGTGTATCAGATACGCAGTATTTT
TRBD2 | TRBJ2-3 | 15 | TRBV29-1 | - | CSVEPTTSATDTQYF | TGCAGCGTTGAACCAACGACTAGCGCAACAGATACGCAGTATTTT
TRBD1 | TRBJ2-5 | 15 | TRBV24-1 | - | CATSDPGQGGETQYF | TGTGCCACCAGTGATCCGGGACAGGGGGGAGAGACCCAGTACTTC
- | TRBJ1-1 | 15 | TRBV11-2 | - | CASSLAGRGGDEAFF | TGTGCCAGCAGCTTAGCCGGCCGGGGGGGCGACGAAGCTTTCTTT
TRBD2 | TRBJ2-7 | 14 | TRBV5-4 | - | CASSLKGLAEQQYF | TGTGCCAGCAGCTTGAAGGGACTAGCTGAACAGCAGTACTTC
- | TRBJ2-7 | 15 | TRBV7-8 | - | CASSLAKAGPRPQYF | TGTGCCAGCAGCTTAGCGAAAGCAGGGCCTAGGCCGCAGTACTTC
TRBD2 | TRBJ2-2 | 15 | TRBV2 | once | CASTGLAGITGELFF | TGTGCCAGCACGGGGCTAGCGGGAATCACCGGGGAGCTGTTTTTT